These 32 T cell receptor beta chains were all obtained from the same sample, sequenced in a study of blood T cell repertoires in COVID-19. TCRdb's table, derived via immunoSEQ multiplex PCR, lists solely in-frame clones and lacks some. Of about 42,000 clones listed, 76% are singletons. The sequencing input was peripheral blood. Source of these receptors: an older man with active or convalescent COVID-19.

On this clone itself: A much larger clone sits a single nucleotide away, making a read error possible. The V gene is TRBV2, the J gene TRBJ2-7, with 7 nucleotides matching TRBD1. CDR1 is SNHLY, CDR2 FYNNEI, per germline. V dropped 6 bases and J dropped 3; count of bases not matched to a gene: 5. The CDR3 spans 13 residues. The DNA for the CDR3 is TGTGCCAGCAGCTTAGGACAGGACTACGAGCAGTACTTC. It translates to CASSLGQDYEQYF.

V and J are TRBV2 and TRBJ2-5, with D unclear. Germline lookup yields CDR1 SNHLY and CDR2 FYNNEI. The CDR3 length is 14 residues. Trimming stripped 3 bases from V and 5 bases from J, with 13 bases between. The CDR3 spells CASSEGHRSETQYF. The DNA for the CDR3 is TGTGCCAGCAGTGAGGGCCATAGGTCGGAGACCCAGTACTTC.

V and J are TRBV3-1 (or the pseudogene TRBV3-2) and TRBJ1-2; TRBD1 aligns across 8 bases. This CDR3 has 12 amino acids. Germline V gives CDR1 LGHDT, CDR2 YNNKEL (reference sequence). Trimming cost V 8 bases and J 8 bases; bases outside gene matches: 7. The CDR3 region is CASGQGKRGYTF. The DNA for the CDR3 is TGTGCCAGCGGACAGGGAAAACGAGGCTACACCTTC.

This sequence joins TRBV28 and TRBJ1-3; the D gene is possibly TRBD1 (5 bases). CDR3 length equals 13 residues. The germline CDR1 and CDR2 sequences are MDHEN and SYDVKM. V was trimmed by 10 bases and J by 2 bases, leaving 12 bases between them. CDR3 residues: CATIPRAGNTIYF. As DNA, the CDR3 is TGTGCCACTATCCCCAGGGCTGGAAACACCATATATTTT.

The rearrangement links TRBV7-2 to TRBJ1-2, with D perhaps matching TRBD1 (6 bases). The V and J ends lost 1 base and 4 bases respectively, with 19 bases between them. The CDR3 covers 17 residues. The germline V gene encodes CDR1 SGHTA and CDR2 FQGNSA. The CDR3, as DNA: TGTGCCAGCAGCTTAGATGGGGGCCAGGGTAATCTCTATGGCTACACCTTC. It specifies CASSLDGGQGNLYGYTF.

This clone occurred a few times. The genes are TRBV19 and TRBJ2-5, with a tentative D call TRBD1 (5 bases). Trimming removed 4 bases from V and 2 bases from J, with 11 bases in between. Germline V gene lookup returns CDR1 LNHDA and CDR2 SQIVND (reference sequence). The CDR3 loop spans 14 amino acids. CDR3 nucleotide sequence: TGTGCCAGTAGTACAGGGAAAGGGCAAGAGACCCAGTACTTC. Translating gives CASSTGKGQETQYF.

The chain joins TRBV2 to TRBJ1-1, with a tentative D call TRBD1 (6 bases). There are 13 residues in the CDR3. V lost 7 bases, J lost 5 bases, and 14 bases lay in between. Germline values: CDR1 SNHLY, CDR2 FYNNEI. DNA for the CDR3: TGTGCCAGCAATCCACAGGGTGATACTGAAGCTTTCTTT. Residues: CASNPQGDTEAFF.

V gene TRBV2 combines with J gene TRBJ2-4, with a possible D match to TRBD1 (5 bases). Germline V CDR1 and CDR2: SNHLY, FYNNEI. V was pared by 6 bases and J by 8 bases, with 11 bases between. The CDR3 sequence is 12 residues long. This CDR3 reads CASRQESDIQYF. The DNA of the CDR3 is TGTGCCAGCAGACAGGAATCGGACATTCAGTACTTC. Supplemented by reference TRBV2 and TRBJ2-4, the full variable domain reads EPEVTQTPSHQVTQMGQEVILRCVPISNHLYFYWYRQILGQKVEFLVSFYNNEISEKSEIFDDQFSVERPDGSNFTLKIRSTKLEDSAMYFCASRQESDIQYFGAGTRLSVL.

The chain combines TRBV29-1 with TRBJ1-1; D not certain. From germline, CDR1 is SQVTM and CDR2 ANQGSEA. CDR3 length equals 15 residues. Between the trimmed V and J ends, which lost 4 bases and 3 bases, there was a span of 18 bases. The CDR3, as DNA: TGCAGCGTTGTTCCCTCGGTGGAGTGGGACACTGAAGCTTTCTTT. Amino acid sequence: CSVVPSVEWDTEAFF.

This chain joins TRBV19 and TRBJ1-4; TRBD1 matches at 7 bases. The CDR3 length is 14 residues. V was clipped by 8 bases and J by 0 bases; unmatched bases: 3. Germline V gene sequence: CDR1 LNHDA, CDR2 SQIVND (reference sequence). CDR3 in amino acids: CASSQGATNEKLFF. The CDR3 region has the DNA TGTGCCAGTTCCCAGGGGGCAACTAATGAAAAACTGTTTTTT. The full variable domain, in which reference TRBV19 and TRBJ1-4 provide the parts outside the CDR3, is DGGITQSPKYLFRKEGQNVTLSCEQNLNHDAMYWYRQDPGQGLRLIYYSQIVNDFQKGDIAEGYSVSREKKESFPLTVTSAQKNPTAFYLCASSQGATNEKLFFGSGTQLSVL.

In this sample, this clone turned up once. The chain couples TRBV2 to TRBJ1-1; D perhaps matches TRBD1 (5 bases). Trimming took off 6 bases at V and 0 bases at J, with 8 bases between the two ends. This CDR3 is 13 amino acids long. Per the germline V gene, CDR1 is SNHLY and CDR2 is FYNNEI. This chain's CDR3 is CASRTELNTEAFF. The CDR3 nucleotides read TGTGCCAGCAGGACAGAATTGAACACTGAAGCTTTCTTT.

CDR3 protein: CASSQGRTYNEQFF. The DNA for the CDR3 is TGTGCCAGCAGTCAGGGTAGGACCTACAATGAGCAGTTCTTC. The rearrangement links TRBV6-1 to TRBJ2-1, with D perhaps TRBD1 (5 bases). In germline, CDR1 is MNHNS, CDR2 SASEGT. V was cut by 5 bases and J by 2 bases, with 10 bases left in between. This CDR3 comprises 14 residues.

The chain joins TRBV6-2 or TRBV6-3 to TRBJ2-5, with 11 bases matching TRBD2. The germline V gene encodes CDR1 MNHEY and CDR2 SVGEGT. Trimming removed 2 bases from V and 5 bases from J; junction bases left unmatched: 10. This CDR3 comprises 17 residues. Written as DNA, the CDR3 is TGTGCCAGCAGTTACGGCGGTAGCGGGGGGGCTCGGGAGACCCAGTACTTC. Translated: CASSYGGSGGARETQYF.

This chain connects TRBV11-3 to TRBJ1-6; no reliable D call. This CDR3 comprises 13 residues. V gave up 4 bases and J gave up 2 bases, with 3 bases separating them. Germline lookup yields CDR1 SGHNT and CDR2 YENEEA. CDR3 protein: CASSSAYNSPLHF. The CDR3 nucleotides read TGTGCCAGCAGCTCGGCCTATAATTCACCCCTCCACTTT.

This clone was observed a handful of times. The rearrangement joins TRBV5-1 to TRBJ2-2, with 9 nucleotides matching TRBD1. V dropped 3 bases and J dropped 7; count of bases not matched to a gene: 4. Germline values: CDR1 SGHRS, CDR2 YFSETQ. This CDR3 has 14 residues. In DNA, the CDR3 is TGCGCCAGCAGCTGGGACAGGGAAGGCGGGGAGCTGTTTTTT. This translates into CASSWDREGGELFF.

The J gene is TRBJ1-4, the V gene TRBV6-6; perhaps TRBD1 as D (5 bases). This CDR3 is built from 14 residues. Germline CDR1 MNHNY, CDR2 SVGAGI (reference sequence). V lost 4 bases to trimming and J lost 8 bases, with 14 bases between them. The CDR3 DNA reads TGTGCCAGCAGTTGGGAGGCAGGGCACGAAAAACTGTTTTTT. Translated: CASSWEAGHEKLFF.

The chain links TRBV15 to TRBJ2-5; 12 bases are a match to TRBD2. Unmatched junction bases numbered 2, after V lost 8 bases and J lost 4 bases. This CDR3 has 13 amino acids. CDR1 and CDR2 (germline): LNHNV, YYDKDF (reference sequence). CDR3 region: CATRTSGVETQYF. The CDR3 DNA reads as TGTGCCACCCGGACTAGCGGGGTAGAGACCCAGTACTTC.

V is TRBV9 and J is TRBJ2-7; D might be TRBD2 (7 bases). V lost 4 bases to trimming and J lost 7 bases, with 15 bases between them. Germline CDR1 and CDR2: SGDLS and YYNGEE. This CDR3 is 13 amino acids long. The chain's CDR3 is CASSLEGRGEQYF. The CDR3 nucleotides read TGTGCCAGCAGCCTAGAGGGGAGGGGGGAGCAGTACTTC.

V usage is TRBV18 and J usage is TRBJ1-4; D is possibly TRBD1 (6 bases). Germline CDR1 and CDR2: KGHSH and LQKENI. CDR3 length equals 13 residues. The V end lost 10 bases, the J end lost 8 bases, and 17 bases lay between the germline ends. Here the CDR3 reads CATRDGQREKLFF. DNA of the CDR3: TGTGCCACCCGCGACGGACAGCGGGAAAAACTGTTTTTT.

The gene calls are TRBV29-1 and TRBJ1-5; TRBD1 matches at 8 bases. This CDR3 has 15 amino acids. J was trimmed by 2 bases and V by 5 bases; bases with no gene match: 8. Germline V gene sequence: CDR1 SQVTM, CDR2 ANQGSEA. The CDR3 region is CSVSVDRAGNQPQHF. CDR3 DNA sequence: TGCAGCGTTAGTGTGGACAGGGCGGGCAATCAGCCCCAGCATTTT.

V is TRBV10-2 and J is TRBJ1-2; 7 nucleotides match TRBD1. This CDR3 contains 13 residues. CDR1 is WSHSY and CDR2 is SAAADI in the germline V gene. The V segment lost 4 bases and the J segment 8 bases; nucleotides outside the gene matches: 7. CDR3 residues: CASSATGRLGYTF. The CDR3, as DNA: TGCGCCAGCAGTGCGACAGGGAGACTGGGCTACACCTTC.

The chain is built from TRBV5-1 and TRBJ1-2; D may be TRBD1 (6 bases). V dropped 7 bases and J dropped 4 bases, with 11 bases sitting between them. The CDR3 runs 12 residues. Germline V gives CDR1 SGHRS, CDR2 YFSETQ. CDR3 loop: CASEQGRYGYTF. The CDR3 coding sequence is TGCGCCAGCGAACAGGGACGCTATGGCTACACCTTC.

The chain employs TRBV28 and TRBJ2-7, with D maybe TRBD1 (6 bases). The germline V gene has CDR1 MDHEN and CDR2 SYDVKM. With 8 bases removed from V and 4 bases from J, the gap between germline ends came to 18 bases. The CDR3 extends over 14 amino acids. Written as DNA, the CDR3 is TGTGCCAGCCTTGCTCCCAGGGGTACGTACGAGCAGTACTTC. As protein: CASLAPRGTYEQYF.

This clone was observed a single time. The V gene is TRBV6-6, the J gene TRBJ2-7; 8 nucleotides align to TRBD1. After removal of 6 bases from V and 0 bases from J, the junction contained 4 bases not matched to a gene. The germline V gene encodes CDR1 MNHNY and CDR2 SVGAGI (reference sequence). The CDR3 covers 14 residues. In DNA form, the CDR3 reads TGTGCCAGCAGCCCGGACAGGGCCTCCTACGAGCAGTACTTC. Encoded protein: CASSPDRASYEQYF.

The table lists this clone with a count of one. The chain employs TRBV2 and TRBJ1-5, with 7 bases aligning to TRBD1. The CDR3 extends over 13 amino acids. J lost 5 bases, V lost 4 bases, and 2 bases had no gene match. The germline gives CDR1 SNHLY, CDR2 FYNNEI. CDR3 loop: CASSGQGHQPQHF. The CDR3 DNA sequence: TGTGCCAGCAGTGGACAGGGTCATCAGCCCCAGCATTTT.

The rearrangement joins TRBV24-1 to TRBJ1-5; TRBD1 matches 7 bases. Germline trimming cut 4 bases from V and 5 bases from J; bases unmatched to any gene: 4. The CDR3 contains 14 residues. Germline CDR1 is KGHDR and CDR2 is SFDVKD. CDR3 region: CATSDDRVDQPQHF. CDR3 coding DNA: TGTGCCACCAGTGACGACAGGGTCGATCAGCCCCAGCATTTT.

CDR3 DNA: TGTGCCAGTAGACCCTCCGGGACTAGTGGTACGCAGTATTTT. This gives the protein CASRPSGTSGTQYF. The chain has TRBV19 and TRBJ2-3, with TRBD2 matching 8 bases. In germline, CDR1 is LNHDA, CDR2 SQIVND (reference sequence). The trim removed 6 bases at V and 8 bases at J, leaving 10 bases unmatched. This CDR3 region has 14 residues.

The chain combines TRBV30 with TRBJ2-1; 8 nucleotides align to TRBD2. The trim removed 4 bases at V and 5 bases at J, leaving 10 bases unmatched. Germline V gives CDR1 GTSNPN, CDR2 SVGIG (reference sequence). This CDR3 spans 15 amino acids. This CDR3 is CAWNPFGGANNEQFF. In DNA form, the CDR3 reads TGTGCCTGGAATCCCTTCGGGGGGGCCAACAATGAGCAGTTCTTC.

In this sample, this clone turned up once. The J gene is TRBJ1-5, the V gene TRBV6-1; D not resolved. This CDR3 is built from 15 residues. Per germline, CDR1 MNHNS and CDR2 SASEGT. V lost 0 bases to trimming and J lost 9 bases, with 15 bases between them. The CDR3 region is CASSEAVQAVRPQHF. DNA for the CDR3: TGTGCCAGCAGTGAAGCGGTGCAAGCCGTTAGGCCCCAGCATTTT.

This chain connects TRBV5-6 to TRBJ1-2, with 8 positions matching TRBD1. The V gene's germline CDR1 is SGHDT and CDR2 YYEEEE. Trimming cost V 4 bases and J 6 bases; bases outside gene matches: 8. The CDR3 length is 14 residues. CDR3 in amino acids: CASSHQDRVDGYTF. The CDR3, as DNA: TGTGCCAGCAGCCACCAGGACAGGGTAGATGGCTACACCTTC.

The chain combines TRBV9 with TRBJ1-1, with 8 bases lining up with TRBD1. Germline V CDR1 and CDR2: SGDLS, YYNGEE. The CDR3 contains 14 residues. V gave up 3 bases and J gave up 3 bases; unmatched junction bases: 4. The CDR3 spells CASSEQGGDTEAFF. The CDR3 nucleotides are TGTGCCAGCAGCGAACAGGGGGGAGACACTGAAGCTTTCTTT.

The rearrangement joins TRBV4-2 to TRBJ2-5, with D possibly matching TRBD2 (7 bases). Trimming removed 1 base at V and 5 bases at J, with 17 bases between. The germline V gene encodes CDR1 LGHNA and CDR2 YNFKEQ. The length of the CDR3 is 16 residues. CDR3 sequence: CASSQALGGGRETQYF. The CDR3 DNA sequence: TGTGCCAGCAGCCAAGCCCTTGGGGGGGGCCGGGAGACCCAGTACTTC.